These 8 T cell receptor beta chains were all obtained from the same sample, sequenced in a study of T-cell reconstitution after alpha-beta-depleted transplantation in children. Researchers prepared the TCRbeta library using unique molecular identifiers, the study reports. A single record per CDR3 protein comes from TCRdb applying MiXCR to the PCR reads. The data show 700,000 to 950,000 distinct CDR3 sequences, roughly 15% seen once. Material: PBMCs, mostly from graft donor cells, obtained 360 days after TCRalphabeta/CD19-depleted stem cell transplant. All receptors come from a male patient aged 10-17 years who had a stem cell transplant for acute lymphoblastic leukemia, so the T cells may come from the graft donor.

This clonotype turned up a few times. The rearrangement uses TRBV2 and TRBJ2-3; unclear D gene. V was pared by 1 base and J by 0 bases, with 8 bases between. The CDR3 is 15 amino acids. CDR1 and CDR2 from the germline V gene are SNHLY and FYNNEI. CDR3 amino acids: CASSEGTSSTDTQYF. As DNA, the CDR3 is TGTGCCAGCAGTGAAGGAACTTCTAGCACAGATACGCAGTATTTT.

The chain carries TRBV5-1 and TRBJ2-5; 7 bases map to TRBD2. Germline CDR1 reads SGHRS; CDR2 reads YFSETQ. This CDR3 contains 15 residues. Trimming removed 2 bases from V and 0 bases from J; junction bases left unmatched: 4. The CDR3 bases are TGCGCCAGCAGCTTTCTCAGCGGGGACCAAGAGACCCAGTACTTC. Amino acid sequence: CASSFLSGDQETQYF.

This clonotype has a count of ten or more. This rearrangement joins TRBV5-1 to TRBJ2-1, with D uncertain. V lost 5 bases and J 4 bases, leaving 7 bases between the germline ends. The CDR3 is made up of 12 amino acids. Per the germline V gene, CDR1 is SGHRS and CDR2 is YFSETQ. The CDR3 region has the DNA TGCGCCAGCAGTGTAAGATACAATGAGCAGTTCTTC. It encodes CASSVRYNEQFF.

This sequence joins TRBV28 and TRBJ2-7; D not resolved. The length of the CDR3 is 14 residues. Germline V gene data show CDR1 as MDHEN and CDR2 as SYDVKM. V lost 2 bases, J lost 6 bases, and 14 bases lay in between. The CDR3 coding sequence is TGTGCCAGCAGTTTACGACAAGGTTCCGTCGAGCAGTACTTC. Its translation is CASSLRQGSVEQYF.

The J gene is TRBJ2-1, the V gene TRBV12-3 or TRBV12-4, with D possibly TRBD2 on 5 matching bases. V lost 1 base and J lost 7, with 11 bases in between. This CDR3 comprises 14 residues. The CDR3 sequence is CASSLGHRENEQFF. The DNA of the CDR3 is TGTGCCAGCAGTTTAGGCCACCGGGAAAATGAGCAGTTCTTC.

In its sample, this clonotype was seen a few times. The chain joins TRBV7-9 to TRBJ2-7, with D possibly matching TRBD1 (6 bases). Germline V gene data show CDR1 as SEHNR and CDR2 as FQNEAQ (reference sequence). The CDR3 is made up of 16 amino acids. Trimming took off 1 base at V and 3 bases at J, with 16 bases between the two ends. Here the CDR3 DNA reads TGTGCCAGCAGCTTAGGGATAGGGACATCCATCTACGAGCAGTACTTC. Amino acids: CASSLGIGTSIYEQYF.

This clonotype has only a few counts. This chain links TRBV5-1 with TRBJ2-3, with 10 bases fitting TRBD2. The CDR3 extends over 16 amino acids. The germline V gene encodes CDR1 SGHRS and CDR2 YFSETQ. Germline trimming cut 4 bases from V and 3 bases from J; bases unmatched to any gene: 8. In DNA form, the CDR3 reads TGCGCCAGCAGCGCGGGTAGCGGGAGGTTGACAGATACGCAGTATTTT. This sequence encodes CASSAGSGRLTDTQYF.

This clonotype was recorded only once. This chain connects TRBV3-1 to TRBJ2-7; D uncertain. CDR3 length: 14 residues. Germline CDR1 is LGHDT and CDR2 is YNNKEL (reference sequence). CDR3 sequence reads: CTFSFLGSDYEQYF. CDR3 coding DNA: TGTACCTTCAGTTTTTTAGGGTCAGACTACGAGCAGTACTTC.